The 5 T cell receptor beta chains in this list originate from one sample, sequenced in a study of beta chain features in type 1 diabetes. Of the isolated RNA, all was reverse transcribed, and so the sequenced material was expressed TCRB transcripts. Sequenced by immunoSEQ multiplex PCR; TCRdb stores in-frame clones only, minus some. The sample records 330,000 or so clones, roughly 12% being singletons. Study-wide results and limits: Among patients with Type 1 diabetes, TCRB CDR3s were moderately but significantly shorter in every one of the four CD4+ subsets.

The antigens for these receptors are not known. Source material: naive CD4+ T cells from blood. The receptors shown here come from a woman between 18 and 29 years old with type 1 diabetes.

The V and J genes are TRBV2 and TRBJ2-7, with TRBD2 identical over 7 bases. The germline V gene encodes CDR1 SNHLY and CDR2 FYNNEI. Germline trimming cut 6 bases from V and 1 base from J; bases unmatched to any gene: 6. CDR3 length equals 14 residues. The CDR3 region is CASSPGLGSYEQYF. The CDR3 bases are TGTGCCAGCAGCCCTGGACTAGGTTCCTACGAGCAGTACTTC. The full variable domain, its missing parts supplied by reference TRBV2 and TRBJ2-7, is EPEVTQTPSHQVTQMGQEVILRCVPISNHLYFYWYRQILGQKVEFLVSFYNNEISEKSEIFDDQFSVERPDGSNFTLKIRSTKLEDSAMYFCASSPGLGSYEQYFGPGTRLTVT.

This clone was recorded a few times. This sequence joins TRBV7-9 and TRBJ1-6; D gene unclear. The germline V gene has CDR1 SEHNR and CDR2 FQNEAQ (reference sequence). V lost 7 bases and J 10 bases, leaving 17 bases between the germline ends. There are 14 residues in the CDR3. This chain's CDR3 is CASTPRWAGSPLHF. For the CDR3, the DNA is TGTGCCAGCACCCCCCGGTGGGCGGGATCACCCCTCCACTTT.

The chain is built from TRBV19 and TRBJ2-3; 10 bases are a match to TRBD1. Losses at the gene ends were 9 bases for V and 1 base for J; bases not matched to a gene: 4. The length of the CDR3 is 14 residues. Per germline, CDR1 LNHDA and CDR2 SQIVND (reference sequence). CDR3 amino acids: CASDRGLGTDTQYF. The CDR3 DNA follows: TGTGCCAGCGACAGGGGGCTGGGCACAGATACGCAGTATTTT.

This clone was counted a few times. This chain connects TRBV11-2 to TRBJ2-5; TRBD2 matches at 9 bases. The CDR3 runs 16 residues. V was pared by 4 bases and J by 7 bases, with 13 bases of the junction left unmatched. Germline V lookup: CDR1 SGHAT, CDR2 FQNNGV. CDR3 in amino acids: CASSSLLRSGSRTQYF. The CDR3 DNA sequence: TGTGCCAGCAGCTCCCTGCTTCGTAGCGGGAGTCGGACCCAGTACTTC.

The V call is TRBV19, the J call TRBJ1-1, with D uncertain. Trimming took off 4 bases at V and 1 base at J, with 7 bases between the two ends. The CDR3 is 13 residues long. Germline V gives CDR1 LNHDA, CDR2 SQIVND (reference sequence). CDR3 protein: CASSTNPNTEAFF. CDR3 nucleotide sequence: TGTGCCAGTAGTACCAATCCGAACACTGAAGCTTTCTTT.